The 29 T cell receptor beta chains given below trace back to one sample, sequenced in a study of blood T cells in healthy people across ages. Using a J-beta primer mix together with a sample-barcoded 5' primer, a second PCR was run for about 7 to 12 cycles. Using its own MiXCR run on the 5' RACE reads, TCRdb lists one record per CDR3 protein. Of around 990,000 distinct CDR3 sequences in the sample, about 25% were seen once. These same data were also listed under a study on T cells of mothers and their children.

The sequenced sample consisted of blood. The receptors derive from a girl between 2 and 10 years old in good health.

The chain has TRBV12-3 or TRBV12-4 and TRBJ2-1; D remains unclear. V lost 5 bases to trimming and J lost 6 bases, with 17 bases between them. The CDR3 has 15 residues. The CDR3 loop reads CASSLPRELRNEQFF. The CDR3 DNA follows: TGTGCCAGCAGTCTCCCTAGGGAACTGCGCAATGAGCAGTTCTTC.

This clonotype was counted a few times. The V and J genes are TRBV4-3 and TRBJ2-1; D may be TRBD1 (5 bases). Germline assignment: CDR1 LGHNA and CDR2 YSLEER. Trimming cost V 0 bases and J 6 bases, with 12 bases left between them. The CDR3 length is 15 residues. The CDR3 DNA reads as TGCGCCAGCAGCCAAGATGCCAGGGCCTCCAATGAGCAGTTCTTC. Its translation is CASSQDARASNEQFF.

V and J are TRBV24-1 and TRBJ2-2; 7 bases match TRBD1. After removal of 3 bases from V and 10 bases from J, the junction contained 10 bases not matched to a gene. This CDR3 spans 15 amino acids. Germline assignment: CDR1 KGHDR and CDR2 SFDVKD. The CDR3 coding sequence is TGTGCCACCAGTGATCCGGGACAGCGTCTCGAGGAGCTGTTTTTT. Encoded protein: CATSDPGQRLEELFF.

The chain's CDR3 is CSVESRDTGELFF. CDR3 coding DNA: TGCAGCGTTGAAAGCAGGGACACCGGGGAGCTGTTTTTT. The rearrangement uses TRBV29-1 and TRBJ2-2; D possibly corresponds to TRBD1 (5 bases). CDR1 and CDR2 from the germline V gene are SQVTM and ANQGSEA. V dropped 2 bases and J dropped 3 bases, with 7 bases sitting between them. The CDR3 sequence is 13 residues long.

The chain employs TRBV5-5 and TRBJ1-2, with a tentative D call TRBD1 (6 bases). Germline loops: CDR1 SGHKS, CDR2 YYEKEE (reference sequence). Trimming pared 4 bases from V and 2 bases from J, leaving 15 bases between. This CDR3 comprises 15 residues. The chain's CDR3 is CASSQTPQGNYGYTF. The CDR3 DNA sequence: TGTGCCAGCAGCCAGACCCCTCAGGGGAACTATGGCTACACCTTC. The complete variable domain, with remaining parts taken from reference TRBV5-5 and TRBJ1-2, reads DAGVTQSPTHLIKTRGQQVTLRCSPISGHKSVSWYQQVLGQGPQFIFQYYEKEERGRGNFPDRFSARQFPNYSSELNVNALLLGDSALYLCASSQTPQGNYGYTFGSGTRLTVV.

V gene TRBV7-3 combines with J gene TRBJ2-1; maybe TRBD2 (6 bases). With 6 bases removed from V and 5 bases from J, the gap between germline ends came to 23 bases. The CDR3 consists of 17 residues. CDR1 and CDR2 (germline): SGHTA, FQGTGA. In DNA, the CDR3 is TGTGCCAGCAGTCGGGACTTTGCAACAAGTAATAACAATGAGCAGTTCTTC. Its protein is CASSRDFATSNNNEQFF.

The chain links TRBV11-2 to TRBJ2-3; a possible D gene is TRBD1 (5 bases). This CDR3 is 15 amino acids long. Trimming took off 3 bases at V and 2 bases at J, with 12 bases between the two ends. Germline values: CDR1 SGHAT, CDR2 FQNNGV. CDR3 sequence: CASSFSGLNTDTQYF. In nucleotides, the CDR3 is TGTGCCAGCAGCTTTTCAGGGCTAAACACAGATACGCAGTATTTT. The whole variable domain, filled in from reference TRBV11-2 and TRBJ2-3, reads EAGVAQSPRYKIIEKRQSVAFWCNPISGHATLYWYQQILGQGPKLLIQFQNNGVVDDSQLPKDRFSAERLKGVDSTLKIQPAKLEDSAVYLCASSFSGLNTDTQYFGPGTRLTVL.

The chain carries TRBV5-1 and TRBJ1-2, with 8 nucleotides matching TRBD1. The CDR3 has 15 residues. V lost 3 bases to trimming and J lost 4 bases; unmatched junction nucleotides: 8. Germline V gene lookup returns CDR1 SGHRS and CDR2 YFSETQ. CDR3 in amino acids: CASSSEGQDGYGYTF. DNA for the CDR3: TGCGCCAGCAGCTCGGAGGGACAGGATGGCTATGGCTACACCTTC. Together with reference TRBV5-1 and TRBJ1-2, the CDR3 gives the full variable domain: KAGVTQTPRYLIKTRGQQVTLSCSPISGHRSVSWYQQTPGQGLQFLFEYFSETQRNKGNFPGRFSGRQFSNSRSEMNVSTLELGDSALYLCASSSEGQDGYGYTFGSGTRLTVV.

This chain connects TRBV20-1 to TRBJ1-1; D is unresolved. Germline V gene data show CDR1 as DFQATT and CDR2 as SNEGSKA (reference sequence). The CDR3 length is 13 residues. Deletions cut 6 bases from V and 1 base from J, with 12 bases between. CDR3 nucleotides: TGCAGTGCCCAACGGACGGGGAACACTGAAGCTTTCTTT. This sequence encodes CSAQRTGNTEAFF.

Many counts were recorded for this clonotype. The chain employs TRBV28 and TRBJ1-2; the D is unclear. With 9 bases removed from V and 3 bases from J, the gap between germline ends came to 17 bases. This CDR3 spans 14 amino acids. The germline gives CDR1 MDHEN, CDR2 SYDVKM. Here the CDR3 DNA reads TGTGCCAGTGGCGGCAGGCCGGCGGACTATGGCTACACCTTC. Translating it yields CASGGRPADYGYTF.

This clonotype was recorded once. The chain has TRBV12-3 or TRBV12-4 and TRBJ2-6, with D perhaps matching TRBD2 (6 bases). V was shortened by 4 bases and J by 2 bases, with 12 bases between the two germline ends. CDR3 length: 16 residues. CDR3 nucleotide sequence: TGTGCCAGCAGTTCCCGGGGGTACCCTGGGGCCAACGTCCTGACTTTC. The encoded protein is CASSSRGYPGANVLTF.

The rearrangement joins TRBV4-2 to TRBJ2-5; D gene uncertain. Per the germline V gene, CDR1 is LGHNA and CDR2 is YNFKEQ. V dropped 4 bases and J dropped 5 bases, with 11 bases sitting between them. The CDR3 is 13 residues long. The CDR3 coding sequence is TGTGCCAGCAGCCGGCTCGGGCAGGAGACCCAGTACTTC. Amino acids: CASSRLGQETQYF.

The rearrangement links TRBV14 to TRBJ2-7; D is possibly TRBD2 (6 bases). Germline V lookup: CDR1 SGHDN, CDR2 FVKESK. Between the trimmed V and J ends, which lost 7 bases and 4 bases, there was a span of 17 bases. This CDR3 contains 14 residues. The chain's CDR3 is CASTLGRRAYEQYF. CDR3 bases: TGTGCCAGCACCCTCGGGAGAAGAGCGTACGAGCAGTACTTC.

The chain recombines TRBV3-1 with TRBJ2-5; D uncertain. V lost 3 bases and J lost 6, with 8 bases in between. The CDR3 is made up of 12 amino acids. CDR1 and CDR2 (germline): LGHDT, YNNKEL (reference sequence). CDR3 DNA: TGTGCCAGCAGCCACCTACAACAGACCCAGTACTTC. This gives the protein CASSHLQQTQYF.

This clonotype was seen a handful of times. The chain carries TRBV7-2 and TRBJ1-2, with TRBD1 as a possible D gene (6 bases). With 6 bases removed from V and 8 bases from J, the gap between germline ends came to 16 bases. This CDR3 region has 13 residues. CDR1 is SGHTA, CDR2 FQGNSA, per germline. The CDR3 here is CASRETPGDGYTF. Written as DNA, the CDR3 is TGTGCCAGCAGAGAAACTCCAGGGGACGGCTACACCTTC.

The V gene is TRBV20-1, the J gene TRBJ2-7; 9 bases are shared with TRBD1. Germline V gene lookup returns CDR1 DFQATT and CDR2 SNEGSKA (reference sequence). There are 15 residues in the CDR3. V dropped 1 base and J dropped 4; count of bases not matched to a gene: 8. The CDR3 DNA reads TGCAGTGCTAGAGTTCCGACAGGGGGTAGGTACGAGCAGTACTTC. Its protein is CSARVPTGGRYEQYF.

CDR3 DNA sequence: TGCAGCGTTGAGGACAGGTGGGGAAAGACCCAGTACTTC. Its translation: CSVEDRWGKTQYF. This chain joins TRBV29-1 and TRBJ2-5, with 7 positions matching TRBD1. The length of the CDR3 is 13 residues. With 3 bases clipped from V and 6 bases from J, the junction kept 7 bases outside the gene matches. CDR1 is SQVTM and CDR2 is ANQGSEA in the germline V gene.

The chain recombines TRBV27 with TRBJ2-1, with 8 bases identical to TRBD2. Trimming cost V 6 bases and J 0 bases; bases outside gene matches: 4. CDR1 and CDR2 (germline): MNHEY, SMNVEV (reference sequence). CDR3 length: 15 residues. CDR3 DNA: TGTGCCAGCAGATCAGCGGGGGTCTCCTACAATGAGCAGTTCTTC. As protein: CASRSAGVSYNEQFF.

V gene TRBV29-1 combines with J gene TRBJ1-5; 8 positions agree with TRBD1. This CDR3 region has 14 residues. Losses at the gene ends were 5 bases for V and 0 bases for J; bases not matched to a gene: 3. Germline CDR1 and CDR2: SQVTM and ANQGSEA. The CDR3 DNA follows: TGCAGCGTTTCAGGGGGCGGTAGCAATCAGCCCCAGCATTTT. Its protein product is CSVSGGGSNQPQHF.

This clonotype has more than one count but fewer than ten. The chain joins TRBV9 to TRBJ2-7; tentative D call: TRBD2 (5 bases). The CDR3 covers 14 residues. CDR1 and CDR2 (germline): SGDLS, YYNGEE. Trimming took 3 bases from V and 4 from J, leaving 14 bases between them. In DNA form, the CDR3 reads TGTGCCAGCAGCGAGGACTTTCCCCCATACGAGCAGTACTTC. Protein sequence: CASSEDFPPYEQYF.

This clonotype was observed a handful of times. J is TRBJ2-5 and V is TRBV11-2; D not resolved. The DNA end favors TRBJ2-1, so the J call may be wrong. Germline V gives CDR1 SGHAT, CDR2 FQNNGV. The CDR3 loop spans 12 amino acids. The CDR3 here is CASSLPFDEQFF. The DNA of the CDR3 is TGTGCCAGCAGCTTACCGTTCGATGAGCAGTTCTTC.

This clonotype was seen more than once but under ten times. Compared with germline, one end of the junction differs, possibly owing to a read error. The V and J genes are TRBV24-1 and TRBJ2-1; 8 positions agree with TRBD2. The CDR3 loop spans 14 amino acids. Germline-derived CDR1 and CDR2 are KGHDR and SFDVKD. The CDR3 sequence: CATSDFSGENEQFF. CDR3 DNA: TGTGCCACCAGCGATTTTAGCGGGGAAAATGAGCAGTTCTTC.

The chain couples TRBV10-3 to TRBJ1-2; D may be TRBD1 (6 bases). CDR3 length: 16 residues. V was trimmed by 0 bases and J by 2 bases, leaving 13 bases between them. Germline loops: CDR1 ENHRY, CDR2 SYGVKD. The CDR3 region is CAISESGPGDNYGYTF. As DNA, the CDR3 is TGTGCCATCAGTGAGTCGGGTCCAGGGGACAACTATGGCTACACCTTC.

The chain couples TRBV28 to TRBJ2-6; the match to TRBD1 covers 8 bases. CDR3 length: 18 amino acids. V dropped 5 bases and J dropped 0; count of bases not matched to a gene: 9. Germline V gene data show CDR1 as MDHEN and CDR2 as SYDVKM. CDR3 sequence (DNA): TGTGCCAGCAGTAGGACAGGGACTTTATCCTCTGGGGCCAACGTCCTGACTTTC. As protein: CASSRTGTLSSGANVLTF.

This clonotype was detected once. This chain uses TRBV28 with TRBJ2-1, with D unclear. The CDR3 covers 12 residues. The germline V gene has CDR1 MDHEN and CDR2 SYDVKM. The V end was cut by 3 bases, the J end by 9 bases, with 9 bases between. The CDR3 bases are TGTGCCAGCAGTTTTATGGAAAGTGAGCAGTTCTTC. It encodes CASSFMESEQFF.

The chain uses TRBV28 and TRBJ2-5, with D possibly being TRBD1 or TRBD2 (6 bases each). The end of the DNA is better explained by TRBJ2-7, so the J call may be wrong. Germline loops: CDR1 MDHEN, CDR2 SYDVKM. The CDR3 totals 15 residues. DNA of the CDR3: TGTGCCAGCGAGGGACAATCGGAGGGGGCCTACGAGCAGTACTTC. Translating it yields CASEGQSEGAYEQYF.

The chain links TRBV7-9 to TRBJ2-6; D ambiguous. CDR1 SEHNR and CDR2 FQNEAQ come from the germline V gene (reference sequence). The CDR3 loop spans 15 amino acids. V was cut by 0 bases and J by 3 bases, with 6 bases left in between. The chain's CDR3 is CASSLAWVGANVLTF. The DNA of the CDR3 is TGTGCCAGCAGCTTAGCCTGGGTTGGGGCCAACGTCCTGACTTTC.

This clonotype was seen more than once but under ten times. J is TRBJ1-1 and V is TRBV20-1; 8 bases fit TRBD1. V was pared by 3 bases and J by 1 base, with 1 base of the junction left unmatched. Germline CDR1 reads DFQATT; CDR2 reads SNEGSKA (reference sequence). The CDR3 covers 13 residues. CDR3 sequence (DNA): TGCAGTGCTAGGGGGACAGGGAACACTGAAGCTTTCTTT. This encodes CSARGTGNTEAFF.

CDR3 region: CASRPRGVGSNQPQHF. As DNA, the CDR3 is TGTGCCAGCAGGCCCAGGGGGGTGGGGAGCAATCAGCCCCAGCATTTT. This chain connects TRBV6-1 to TRBJ1-5, with TRBD1 identical over 7 bases. This CDR3 comprises 16 residues. Trimming removed 6 bases from V and 1 base from J; junction bases left unmatched: 9. Germline V gene lookup returns CDR1 MNHNS and CDR2 SASEGT.